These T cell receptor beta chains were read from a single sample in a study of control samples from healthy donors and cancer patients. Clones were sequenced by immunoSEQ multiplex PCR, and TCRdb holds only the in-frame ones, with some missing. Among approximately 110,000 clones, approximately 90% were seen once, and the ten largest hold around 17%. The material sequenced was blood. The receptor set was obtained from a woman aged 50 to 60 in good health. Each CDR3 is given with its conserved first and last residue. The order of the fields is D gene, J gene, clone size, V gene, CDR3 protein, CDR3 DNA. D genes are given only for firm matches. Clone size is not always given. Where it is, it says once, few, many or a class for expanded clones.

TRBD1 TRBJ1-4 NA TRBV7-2 CASSSGQGINEKLFF TGTGCCAGCAGCTCGGGACAGGGGATTAATGAAAAACTGTTTTTT
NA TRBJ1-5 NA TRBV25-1 CASSEYEGGNQPQHF TGTGCCAGCAGTGAATATGAGGGGGGCAATCAGCCCCAGCATTTT
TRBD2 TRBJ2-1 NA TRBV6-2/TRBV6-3 CASSRPSGLYNEQFF TGTGCCAGCAGCCGTCCTAGCGGCCTATACAATGAGCAGTTCTTC
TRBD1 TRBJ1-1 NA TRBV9 CASSKNPGQGNTEAFF TGTGCCAGCAGCAAAAACCCAGGACAGGGTAACACTGAAGCTTTCTTT
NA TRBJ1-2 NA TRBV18 CASSPNPRGKEGYTF TGTGCCAGCTCACCAAACCCCAGGGGAAAAGAGGGCTACACCTTC
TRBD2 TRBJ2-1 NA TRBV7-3 CASSLTGGSYEQFF TGTGCCAGCAGCTTAACGGGAGGGAGCTATGAGCAGTTCTTC
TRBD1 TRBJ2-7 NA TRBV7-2 CASSLGGRTGASYEQYF TGTGCCAGCAGCTTAGGGGGGAGGACAGGGGCCTCCTACGAGCAGTACTTC
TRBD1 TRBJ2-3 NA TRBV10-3 CAITGQATDTQYF TGTGCCATCACGGGACAGGCAACAGATACGCAGTATTTT
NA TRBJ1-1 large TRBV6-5 CASNVQGSTEAFF TGTGCCAGCAACGTACAGGGTAGTACTGAAGCTTTCTTT
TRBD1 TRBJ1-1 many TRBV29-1 CSVGGQGVPPEAFF TGCAGCGTTGGGGGACAGGGGGTACCCCCTGAAGCTTTCTTT
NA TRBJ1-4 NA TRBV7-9 CASSLNPTGTYEKLFF TGTGCCAGCAGCTTAAATCCAACCGGGACCTATGAAAAACTGTTTTTT
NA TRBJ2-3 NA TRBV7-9 CASSLESRARDTQYF TGTGCCAGCAGCTTAGAGAGCCGCGCTAGAGATACGCAGTATTTT
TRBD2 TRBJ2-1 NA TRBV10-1 CASSASSSGPYNEQFF TGCGCCAGCAGTGCGTCATCTAGCGGCCCCTACAATGAGCAGTTCTTC
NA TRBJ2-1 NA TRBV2 CASSLRVHEQFF TGTGCCAGCAGTCTCAGGGTCCATGAGCAGTTCTTC
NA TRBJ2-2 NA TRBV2 CASSKEPGELFF TGTGCCAGCAGTAAAGAACCCGGGGAGCTGTTTTTT
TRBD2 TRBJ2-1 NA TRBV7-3 CASSLYSGRVSGEQFF TGTGCCAGCAGCTTATATAGCGGGAGGGTGAGTGGTGAGCAGTTCTTC
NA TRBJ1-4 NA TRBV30 CAWSEGKLFF TGTGCCTGGAGTGAGGGAAAACTGTTTTTT
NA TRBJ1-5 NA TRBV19 CASSLHAYSNQPQHF TGTGCCAGTAGTCTCCACGCGTATAGCAATCAGCCCCAGCATTTT
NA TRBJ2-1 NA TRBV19 CASSVDTGTGVFGEQFF TGTGCCAGTAGTGTGGACACCGGGACTGGGGTTTTTGGTGAGCAGTTCTTC
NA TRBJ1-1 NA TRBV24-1 CATSDSTGNTEAFF TGTGCCACCAGTGATTCCACAGGGAACACTGAAGCTTTCTTT
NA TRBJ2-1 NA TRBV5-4 CASSWGVGQGNEQFF TGTGCCAGCAGTTGGGGCGTAGGGCAGGGTAATGAGCAGTTCTTC
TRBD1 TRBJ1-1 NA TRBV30 CAWMGDRIMNTEAFF TGTGCCTGGATGGGGGACAGAATAATGAACACTGAAGCTTTCTTT
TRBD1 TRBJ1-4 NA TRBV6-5 CASSNRDSPNEKLFF TGTGCCAGCAGTAACCGGGACAGCCCTAATGAAAAACTGTTTTTT
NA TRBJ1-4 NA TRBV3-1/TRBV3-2 CASSLLQDPVEKLFF TGTGCCAGCAGCCTATTACAGGACCCCGTTGAAAAACTGTTTTTT
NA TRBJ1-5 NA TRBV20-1 CSASGNRVFQPQHF TGCAGTGCTAGTGGTAACAGGGTCTTTCAGCCCCAGCATTTT
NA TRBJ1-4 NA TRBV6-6 CASSPSGGGRNEKLFF TGTGCCAGCAGTCCATCCGGGGGGGGGCGAAATGAAAAACTGTTTTTT
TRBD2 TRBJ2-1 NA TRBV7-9 CASSLGLAGLTNEQFF TGTGCCAGCAGCTTGGGACTAGCGGGACTCACCAATGAGCAGTTCTTC
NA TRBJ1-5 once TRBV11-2 CASSSRTQSPQHF TGTGCCAGCAGCTCTCGGACCCAGTCGCCCCAGCATTTT
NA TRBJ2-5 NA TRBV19 CASITLSGGGNPQTQKETQYF TGTGCCAGTATTACCCTTAGTGGAGGGGGAAACCCTCAAACCCAAAAAGAGACCCAGTACTTC
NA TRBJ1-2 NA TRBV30 CAWSVQGRLYTF TGTGCCTGGAGTGTACAAGGCCGACTCTACACCTTC
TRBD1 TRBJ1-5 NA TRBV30 CAWSPRTGKSNQPQHF TGTGCCTGGAGTCCCCGGACAGGAAAAAGCAATCAGCCCCAGCATTTT
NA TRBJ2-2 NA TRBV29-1 CSVNTGNTGELFF TGCAGCGTTAATACAGGGAACACCGGGGAGCTGTTTTTT
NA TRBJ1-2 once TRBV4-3 CASSQDWGGSYGYTF TGCGCCAGCAGCCAAGATTGGGGCGGGTCCTATGGCTACACCTTC
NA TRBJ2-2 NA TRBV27 CASSGTGRNTGELFF TGTGCCAGCAGCGGCACAGGGCGAAACACCGGGGAGCTGTTTTTT
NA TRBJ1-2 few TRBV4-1 CASSLGQNYGYTF TGCGCCAGCAGTCTCGGGCAAAACTATGGCTACACCTTC
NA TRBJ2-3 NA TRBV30 CAWSPPPTDTQYF TGTGCCTGGAGTCCCCCGCCCACAGATACGCAGTATTTT
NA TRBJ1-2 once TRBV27 CASSLKGAANYGYTF TGTGCCAGCAGTTTAAAGGGCGCAGCTAACTATGGCTACACCTTC
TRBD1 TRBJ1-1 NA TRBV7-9 CASSLEFLDRVAEAFF TGTGCCAGCAGCTTAGAATTTCTTGACAGGGTGGCTGAAGCTTTCTTT
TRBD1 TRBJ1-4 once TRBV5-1 CASSLRGLGEKLFF TGCGCCAGCAGCTTAAGGGGGCTGGGTGAAAAACTGTTTTTT
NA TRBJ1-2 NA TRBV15 CATSREALKGYTF TGTGCCACCAGCAGAGAGGCACTAAAGGGCTACACCTTC
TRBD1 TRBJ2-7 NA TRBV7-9 CASSFQNSGTGQQYF TGTGCCAGCAGCTTTCAAAACTCCGGGACAGGGCAGCAGTACTTC
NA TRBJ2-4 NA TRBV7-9 CASSLFFSQGAKNIQYF TGTGCCAGCAGCTTATTTTTCTCGCAGGGAGCCAAAAACATTCAGTACTTC
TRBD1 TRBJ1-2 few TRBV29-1 CSVPPDRGDGYTF TGCAGCGTCCCTCCCGACAGGGGGGATGGCTACACCTTC
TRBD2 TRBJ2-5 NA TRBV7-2 CASSLIPKTSGRAETQYF TGTGCCAGCAGCTTAATCCCGAAGACTAGCGGGAGGGCTGAGACCCAGTACTTC
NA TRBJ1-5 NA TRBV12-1 CASSLTGIQPQHF TGTGCCAGCAGCCTCACAGGAATTCAGCCCCAGCATTTT
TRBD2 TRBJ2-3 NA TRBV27 CAVRAGGSTDTQYF TGTGCCGTCCGGGCCGGGGGGAGCACAGATACGCAGTATTTT
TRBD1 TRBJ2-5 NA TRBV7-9 CASSSQGDQETQYF TGTGCCAGCAGCTCACAGGGGGACCAAGAGACCCAGTACTTC
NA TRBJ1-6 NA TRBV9 CASRQGSGNSPLHF TGTGCCAGCAGACAGGGTTCAGGGAATTCACCCCTCCACTTT